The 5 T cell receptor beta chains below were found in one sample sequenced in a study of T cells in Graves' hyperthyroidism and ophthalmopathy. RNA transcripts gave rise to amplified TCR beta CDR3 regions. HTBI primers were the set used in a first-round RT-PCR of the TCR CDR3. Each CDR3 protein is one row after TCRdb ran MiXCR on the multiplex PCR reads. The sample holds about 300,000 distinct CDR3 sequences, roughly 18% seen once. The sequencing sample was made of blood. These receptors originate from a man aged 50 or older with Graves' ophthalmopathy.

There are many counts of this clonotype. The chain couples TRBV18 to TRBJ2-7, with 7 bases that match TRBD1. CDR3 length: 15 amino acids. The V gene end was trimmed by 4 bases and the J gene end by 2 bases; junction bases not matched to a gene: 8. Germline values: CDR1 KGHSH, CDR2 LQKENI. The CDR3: CASSLGQTITYEQYF. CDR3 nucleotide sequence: TGTGCCAGCTCACTGGGACAGACCATAACCTACGAGCAGTACTTC.

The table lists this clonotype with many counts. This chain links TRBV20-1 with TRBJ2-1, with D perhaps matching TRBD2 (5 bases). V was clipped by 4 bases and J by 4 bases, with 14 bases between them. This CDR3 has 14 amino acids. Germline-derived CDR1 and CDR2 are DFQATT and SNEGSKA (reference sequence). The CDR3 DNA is TGCAGTGCTAAAACCCTCGGGGTTTACAATGAGCAGTTCTTC. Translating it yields CSAKTLGVYNEQFF.

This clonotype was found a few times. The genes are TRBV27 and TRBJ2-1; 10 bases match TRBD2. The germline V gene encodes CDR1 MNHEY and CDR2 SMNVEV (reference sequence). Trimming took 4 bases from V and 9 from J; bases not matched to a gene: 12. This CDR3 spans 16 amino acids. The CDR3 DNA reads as TGTGCCAGCAGTTCCTCACTAGCGGGGTACCCCGGTGAGCAGTTCTTC. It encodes CASSSSLAGYPGEQFF.

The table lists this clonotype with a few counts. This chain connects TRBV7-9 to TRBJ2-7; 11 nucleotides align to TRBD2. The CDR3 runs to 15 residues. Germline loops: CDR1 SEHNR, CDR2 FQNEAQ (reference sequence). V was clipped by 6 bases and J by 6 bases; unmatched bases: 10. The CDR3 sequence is CASRSTSGSLVEQYF. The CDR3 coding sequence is TGTGCCAGCAGGTCCACTAGCGGGAGTTTGGTCGAGCAGTACTTC.

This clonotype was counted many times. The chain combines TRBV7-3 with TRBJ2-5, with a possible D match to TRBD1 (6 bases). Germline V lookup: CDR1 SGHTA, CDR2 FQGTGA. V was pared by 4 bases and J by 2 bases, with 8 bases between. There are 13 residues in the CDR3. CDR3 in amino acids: CASSSGQQETQYF. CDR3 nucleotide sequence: TGTGCCAGCAGCTCCGGACAGCAAGAGACCCAGTACTTC.